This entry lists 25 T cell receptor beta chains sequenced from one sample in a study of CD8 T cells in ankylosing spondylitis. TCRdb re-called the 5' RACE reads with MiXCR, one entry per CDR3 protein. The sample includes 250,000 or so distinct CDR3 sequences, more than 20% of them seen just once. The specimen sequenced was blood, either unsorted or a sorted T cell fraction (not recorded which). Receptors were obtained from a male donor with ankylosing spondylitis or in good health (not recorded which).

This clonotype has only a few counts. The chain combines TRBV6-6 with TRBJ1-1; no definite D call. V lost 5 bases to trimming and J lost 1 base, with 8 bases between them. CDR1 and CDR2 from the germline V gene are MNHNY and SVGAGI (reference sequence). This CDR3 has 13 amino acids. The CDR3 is CASSQYKNTEAFF. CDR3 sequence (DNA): TGTGCCAGCAGTCAATATAAGAACACTGAAGCTTTCTTT.

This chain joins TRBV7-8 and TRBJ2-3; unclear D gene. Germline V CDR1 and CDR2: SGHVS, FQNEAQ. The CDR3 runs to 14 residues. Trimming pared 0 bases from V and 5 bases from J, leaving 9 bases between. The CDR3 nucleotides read TGTGCCAGCAGCTTAGCCGCTAGACGAGATACGCAGTATTTT. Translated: CASSLAARRDTQYF. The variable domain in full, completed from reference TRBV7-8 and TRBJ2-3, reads GAGVSQSPRYKVAKRGQDVALRCDPISGHVSLFWYQQALGQGPEFLTYFQNEAQLDKSGLPSDRFFAERPEGSVSTLKIQRTQQEDSAVYLCASSLAARRDTQYFGPGTRLTVL.

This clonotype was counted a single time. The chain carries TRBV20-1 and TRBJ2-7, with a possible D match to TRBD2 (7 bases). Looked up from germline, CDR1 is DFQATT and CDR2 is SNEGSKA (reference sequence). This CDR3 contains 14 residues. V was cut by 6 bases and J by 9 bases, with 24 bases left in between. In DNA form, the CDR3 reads TGCAGTGCCCTTAGCGGGTCCCACGAGGGGGGGCAGTACTTC. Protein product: CSALSGSHEGGQYF.

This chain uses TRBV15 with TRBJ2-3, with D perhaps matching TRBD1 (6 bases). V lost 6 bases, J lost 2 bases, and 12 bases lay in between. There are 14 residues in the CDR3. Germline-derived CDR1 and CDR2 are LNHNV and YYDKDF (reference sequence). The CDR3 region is CATRRDTNTDTQYF. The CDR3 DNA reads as TGTGCCACCAGAAGGGACACCAACACAGATACGCAGTATTTT. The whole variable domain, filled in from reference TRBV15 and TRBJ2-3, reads DAMVIQNPRYQVTQFGKPVTLSCSQTLNHNVMYWYQQKSSQAPKLLFHYYDKDFNNEADTPDNFQSRRPNTSFCFLDIRSPGLGDTAMYLCATRRDTNTDTQYFGPGTRLTVL.

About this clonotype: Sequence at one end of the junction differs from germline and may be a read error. The CDR3 loop is CASSRGTRETQYF. The CDR3, as DNA: TGTGCTAGCAGCCGAGGAACACGGGAGACCCAGTACTTC. The chain is built from TRBV7-7 and TRBJ2-5, with D hard to call. CDR1 is SSHAT and CDR2 is FNYEAQ in the germline V gene (reference sequence). The CDR3 is made up of 13 amino acids.

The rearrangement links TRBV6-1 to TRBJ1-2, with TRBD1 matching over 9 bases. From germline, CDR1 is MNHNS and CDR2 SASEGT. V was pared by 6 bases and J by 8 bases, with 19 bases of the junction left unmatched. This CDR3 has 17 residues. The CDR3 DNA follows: TGTGCCAGCAGACCCATGAGGGCGACAGGGGGGTTCGACGGCTACACCTTC. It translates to CASRPMRATGGFDGYTF.

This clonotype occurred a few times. The chain's CDR3 is CATSRPGQPAYNEQFF. DNA of the CDR3: TGTGCCACCAGCAGGCCGGGACAGCCGGCCTACAATGAGCAGTTCTTC. V gene TRBV15 combines with J gene TRBJ2-1, with 7 bases aligning to TRBD1. This CDR3 has 16 residues. Germline V gene sequence: CDR1 LNHNV, CDR2 YYDKDF (reference sequence). Germline trimming cut 3 bases from V and 2 bases from J; bases unmatched to any gene: 7. The full variable domain, rest sourced from reference TRBV15 and TRBJ2-1, is DAMVIQNPRYQVTQFGKPVTLSCSQTLNHNVMYWYQQKSSQAPKLLFHYYDKDFNNEADTPDNFQSRRPNTSFCFLDIRSPGLGDTAMYLCATSRPGQPAYNEQFFGPGTRLTVL.

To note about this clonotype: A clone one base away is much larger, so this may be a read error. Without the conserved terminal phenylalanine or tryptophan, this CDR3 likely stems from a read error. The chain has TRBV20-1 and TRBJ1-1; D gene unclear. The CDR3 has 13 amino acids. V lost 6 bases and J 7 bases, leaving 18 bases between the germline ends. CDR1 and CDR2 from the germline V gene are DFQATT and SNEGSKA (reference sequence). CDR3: CSATPDAGGEAFY. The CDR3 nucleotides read TGCAGTGCCACTCCGGACGCGGGCGGTGAAGCTTTCTAT.

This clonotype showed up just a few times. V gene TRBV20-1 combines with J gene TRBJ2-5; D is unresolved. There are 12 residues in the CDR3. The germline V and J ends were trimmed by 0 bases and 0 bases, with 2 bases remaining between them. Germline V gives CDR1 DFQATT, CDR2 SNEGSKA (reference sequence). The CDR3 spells CSARDDQETQYF. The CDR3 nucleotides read TGCAGTGCTAGAGACGACCAAGAGACCCAGTACTTC.

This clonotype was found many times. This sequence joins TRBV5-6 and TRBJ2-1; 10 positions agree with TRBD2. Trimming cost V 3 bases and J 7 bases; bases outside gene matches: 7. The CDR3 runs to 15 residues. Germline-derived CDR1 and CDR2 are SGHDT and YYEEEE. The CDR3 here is CASSWSGGAGNEQFF. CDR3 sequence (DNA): TGTGCCAGCAGCTGGAGCGGGGGGGCAGGGAATGAGCAGTTCTTC. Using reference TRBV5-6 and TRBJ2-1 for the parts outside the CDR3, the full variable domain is DAGVTQSPTHLIKTRGQQVTLRCSPKSGHDTVSWYQQALGQGPQFIFQYYEEEERQRGNFPDRFSGHQFPNYSSELNVNALLLGDSALYLCASSWSGGAGNEQFFGPGTRLTVL.

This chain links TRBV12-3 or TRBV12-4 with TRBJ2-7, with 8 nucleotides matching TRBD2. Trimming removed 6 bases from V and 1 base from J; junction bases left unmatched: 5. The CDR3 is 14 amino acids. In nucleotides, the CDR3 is TGTGCCAGCAGCCGGGGGGGCCGGTCCTACGAGCAGTACTTC. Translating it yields CASSRGGRSYEQYF.

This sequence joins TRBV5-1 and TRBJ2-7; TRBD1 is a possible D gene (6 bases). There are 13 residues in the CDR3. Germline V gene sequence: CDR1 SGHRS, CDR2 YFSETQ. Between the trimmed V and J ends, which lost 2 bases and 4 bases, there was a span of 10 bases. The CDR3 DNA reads TGCGCCAGCAGCTTCGGCAGGGGATACGAGCAGTACTTC. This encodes CASSFGRGYEQYF.

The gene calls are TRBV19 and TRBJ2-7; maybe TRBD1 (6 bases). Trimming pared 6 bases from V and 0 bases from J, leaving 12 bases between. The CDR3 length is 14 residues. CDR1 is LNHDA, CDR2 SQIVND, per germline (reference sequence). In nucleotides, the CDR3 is TGTGCCAGTAGCGCCAGGGGAAGCTCCTACGAGCAGTACTTC. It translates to CASSARGSSYEQYF.

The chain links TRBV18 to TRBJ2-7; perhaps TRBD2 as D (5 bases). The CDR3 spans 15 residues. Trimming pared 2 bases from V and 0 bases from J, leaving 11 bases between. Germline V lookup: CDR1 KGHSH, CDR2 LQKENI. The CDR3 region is CASSPSAASSYEQYF. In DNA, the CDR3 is TGTGCCAGCTCACCATCAGCGGCGAGCTCCTACGAGCAGTACTTC.

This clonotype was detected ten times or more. The CDR3 DNA reads TGCAGCGTTGAAGGCCCACTCGCTGGGGATGAGCAGTTCTTC. This sequence encodes CSVEGPLAGDEQFF. The chain couples TRBV29-1 to TRBJ2-1; D remains unclear. The V and J ends lost 1 base and 8 bases respectively, with 15 bases between them. The CDR3 has 14 amino acids. Germline V gene sequence: CDR1 SQVTM, CDR2 ANQGSEA.

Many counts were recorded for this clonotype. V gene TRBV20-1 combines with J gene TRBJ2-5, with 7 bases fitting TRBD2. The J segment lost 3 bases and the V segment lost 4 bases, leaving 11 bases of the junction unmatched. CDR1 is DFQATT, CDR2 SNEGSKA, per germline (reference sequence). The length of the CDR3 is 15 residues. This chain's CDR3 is CSAKWTSLREETQYF. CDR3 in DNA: TGCAGTGCTAAATGGACTAGTCTTAGGGAAGAGACCCAGTACTTC.

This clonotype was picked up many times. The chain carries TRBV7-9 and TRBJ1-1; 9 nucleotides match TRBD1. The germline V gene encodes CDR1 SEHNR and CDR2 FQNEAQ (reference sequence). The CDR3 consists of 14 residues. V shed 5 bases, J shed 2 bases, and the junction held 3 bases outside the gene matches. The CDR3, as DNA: TGTGCCAGCAGCCGGACAGGGGATAACACTGAAGCTTTCTTT. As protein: CASSRTGDNTEAFF.

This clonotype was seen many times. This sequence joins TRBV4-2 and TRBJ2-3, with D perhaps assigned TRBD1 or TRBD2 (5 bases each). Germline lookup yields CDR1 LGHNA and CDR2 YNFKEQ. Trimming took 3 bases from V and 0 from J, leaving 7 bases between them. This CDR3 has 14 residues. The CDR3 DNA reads TGTGCCAGCAGCCAGGGGACGAGCACAGATACGCAGTATTTT. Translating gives CASSQGTSTDTQYF.

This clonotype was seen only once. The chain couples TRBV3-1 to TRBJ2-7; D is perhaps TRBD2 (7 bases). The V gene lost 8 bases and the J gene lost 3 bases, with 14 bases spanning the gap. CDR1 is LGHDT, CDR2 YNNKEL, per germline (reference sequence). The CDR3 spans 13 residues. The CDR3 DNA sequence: TGTGCCAGCCAGAGGGGGGGCCTCTACGAGCAGTACTTC. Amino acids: CASQRGGLYEQYF.

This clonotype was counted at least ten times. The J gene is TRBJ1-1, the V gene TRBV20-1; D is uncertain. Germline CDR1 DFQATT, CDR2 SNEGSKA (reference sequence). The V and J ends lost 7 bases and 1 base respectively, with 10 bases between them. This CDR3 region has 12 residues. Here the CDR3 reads CSEIRQNTEAFF. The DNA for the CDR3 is TGCAGTGAGATCCGGCAGAACACTGAAGCTTTCTTT.

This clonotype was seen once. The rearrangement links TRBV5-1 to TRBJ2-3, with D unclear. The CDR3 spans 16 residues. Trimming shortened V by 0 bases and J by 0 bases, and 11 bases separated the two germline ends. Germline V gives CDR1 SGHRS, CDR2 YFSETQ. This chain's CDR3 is CASSLDALTSTDTQYF. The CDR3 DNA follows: TGCGCCAGCAGCTTGGACGCATTGACTAGCACAGATACGCAGTATTTT.

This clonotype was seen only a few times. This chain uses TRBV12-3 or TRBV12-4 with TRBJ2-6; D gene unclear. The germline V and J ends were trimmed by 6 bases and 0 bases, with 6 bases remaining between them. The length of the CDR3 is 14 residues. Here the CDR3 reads CASSHYSGANVLTF. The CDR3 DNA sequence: TGTGCCAGCAGCCACTACTCTGGGGCCAACGTCCTGACTTTC.

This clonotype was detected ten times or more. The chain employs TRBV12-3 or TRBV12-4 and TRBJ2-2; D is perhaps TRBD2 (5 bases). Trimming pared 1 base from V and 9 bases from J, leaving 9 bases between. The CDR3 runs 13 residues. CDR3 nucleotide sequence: TGTGCCAGCAGTTTAGAGGAGGCGAGGGAGCTGTTTTTT. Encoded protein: CASSLEEARELFF.

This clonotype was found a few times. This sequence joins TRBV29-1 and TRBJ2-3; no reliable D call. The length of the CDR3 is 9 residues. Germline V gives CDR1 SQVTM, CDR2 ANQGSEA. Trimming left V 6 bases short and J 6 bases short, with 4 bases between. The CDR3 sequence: CSVVDTQYF. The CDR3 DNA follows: TGCAGCGTAGTGGATACGCAGTATTTT.

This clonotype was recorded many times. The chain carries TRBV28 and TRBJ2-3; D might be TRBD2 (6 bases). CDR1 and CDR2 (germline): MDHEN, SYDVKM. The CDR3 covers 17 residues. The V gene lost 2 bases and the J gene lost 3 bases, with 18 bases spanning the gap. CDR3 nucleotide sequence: TGTGCCAGCAGTTTACCCTCCGGACTACCCGGGACAGATACGCAGTATTTT. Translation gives CASSLPSGLPGTDTQYF. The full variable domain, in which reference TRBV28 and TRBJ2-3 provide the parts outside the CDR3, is DVKVTQSSRYLVKRTGEKVFLECVQDMDHENMFWYRQDPGLGLRLIYFSYDVKMKEKGDIPEGYSVSREKKERFSLILESASTNQTSMYLCASSLPSGLPGTDTQYFGPGTRLTVL.